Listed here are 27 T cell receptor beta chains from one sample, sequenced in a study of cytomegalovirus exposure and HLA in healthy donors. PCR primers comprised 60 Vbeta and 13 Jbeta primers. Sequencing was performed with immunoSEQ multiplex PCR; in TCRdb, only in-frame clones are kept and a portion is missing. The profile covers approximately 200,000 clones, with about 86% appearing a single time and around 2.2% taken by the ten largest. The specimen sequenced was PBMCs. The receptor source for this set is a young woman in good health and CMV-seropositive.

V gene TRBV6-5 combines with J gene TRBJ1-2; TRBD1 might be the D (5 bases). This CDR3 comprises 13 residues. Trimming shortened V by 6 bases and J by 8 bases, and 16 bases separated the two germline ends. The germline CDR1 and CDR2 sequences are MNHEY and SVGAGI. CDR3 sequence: CASRVEGGDGYTF. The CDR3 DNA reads TGTGCCAGCAGGGTAGAGGGAGGGGACGGCTACACCTTC.

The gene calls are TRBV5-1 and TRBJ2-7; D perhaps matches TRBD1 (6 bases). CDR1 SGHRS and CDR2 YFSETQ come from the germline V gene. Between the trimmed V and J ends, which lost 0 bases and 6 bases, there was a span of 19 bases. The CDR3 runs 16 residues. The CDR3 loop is CASSLGPDRSISEQYF. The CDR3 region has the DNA TGCGCCAGCAGCTTGGGACCCGACAGGTCTATCTCCGAGCAGTACTTC.

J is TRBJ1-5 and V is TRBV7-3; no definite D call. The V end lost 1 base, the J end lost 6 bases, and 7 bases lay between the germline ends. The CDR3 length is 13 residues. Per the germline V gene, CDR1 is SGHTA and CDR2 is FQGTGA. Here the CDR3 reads CASSLSGSQPQHF. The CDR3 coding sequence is TGTGCCAGCAGCTTAAGCGGGAGTCAGCCCCAGCATTTT.

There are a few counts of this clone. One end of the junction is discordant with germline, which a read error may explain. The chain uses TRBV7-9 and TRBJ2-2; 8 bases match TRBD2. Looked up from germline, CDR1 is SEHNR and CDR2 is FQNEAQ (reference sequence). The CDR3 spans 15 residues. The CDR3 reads CSSSHREGNTGELFF. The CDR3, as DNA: TGTTCCAGCAGCCACCGGGAGGGGAACACCGGGGAGCTGTTTTTT.

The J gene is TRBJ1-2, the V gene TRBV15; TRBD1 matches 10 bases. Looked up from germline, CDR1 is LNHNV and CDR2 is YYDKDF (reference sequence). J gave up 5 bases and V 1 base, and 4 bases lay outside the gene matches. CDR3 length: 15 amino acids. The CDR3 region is CATSRGQGAWYGYTF. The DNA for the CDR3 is TGTGCCACCAGCAGAGGACAGGGGGCCTGGTATGGCTACACCTTC.

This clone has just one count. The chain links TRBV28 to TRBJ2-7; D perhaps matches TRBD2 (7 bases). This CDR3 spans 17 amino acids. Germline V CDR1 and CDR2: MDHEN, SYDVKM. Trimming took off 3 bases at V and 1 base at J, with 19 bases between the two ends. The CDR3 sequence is CASSLGGADPRSYEQYV. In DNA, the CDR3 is TGTGCCAGCAGTTTGGGGGGGGCCGACCCCAGGTCCTACGAGCAGTACGTC.

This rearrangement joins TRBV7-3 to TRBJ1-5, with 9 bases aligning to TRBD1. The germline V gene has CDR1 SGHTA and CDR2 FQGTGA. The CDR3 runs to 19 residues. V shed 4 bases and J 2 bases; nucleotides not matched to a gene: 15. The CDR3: CASSSQGQGLLSGNQPQHF. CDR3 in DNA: TGTGCCAGCAGCTCACAGGGACAGGGATTACTTTCGGGCAATCAGCCCCAGCATTTT.

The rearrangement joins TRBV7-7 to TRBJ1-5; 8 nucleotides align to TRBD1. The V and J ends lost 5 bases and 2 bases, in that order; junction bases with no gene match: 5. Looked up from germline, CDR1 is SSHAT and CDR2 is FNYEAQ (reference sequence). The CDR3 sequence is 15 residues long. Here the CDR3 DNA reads TGTGCCAGCAGCGCAGACAGGGGAGGCAATCAGCCCCAGCATTTT. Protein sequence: CASSADRGGNQPQHF.

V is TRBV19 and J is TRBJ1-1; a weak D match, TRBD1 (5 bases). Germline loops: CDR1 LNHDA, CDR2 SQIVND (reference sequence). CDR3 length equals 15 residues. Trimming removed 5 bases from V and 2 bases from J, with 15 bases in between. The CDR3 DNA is TGTGCCAGTAGTTTCCGGGGACTGTTAAACACTGAAGCTTTCTTT. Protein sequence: CASSFRGLLNTEAFF.

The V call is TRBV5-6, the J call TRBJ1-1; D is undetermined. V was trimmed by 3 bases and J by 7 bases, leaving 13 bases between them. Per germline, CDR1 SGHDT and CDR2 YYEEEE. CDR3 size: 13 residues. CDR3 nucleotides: TGTGCCAGCAGCTCACTGACTGACTTTGAAGCTTTCTTT. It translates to CASSSLTDFEAFF. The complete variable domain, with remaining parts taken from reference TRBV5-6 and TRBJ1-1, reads DAGVTQSPTHLIKTRGQQVTLRCSPKSGHDTVSWYQQALGQGPQFIFQYYEEEERQRGNFPDRFSGHQFPNYSSELNVNALLLGDSALYLCASSSLTDFEAFFGQGTRLTVV.

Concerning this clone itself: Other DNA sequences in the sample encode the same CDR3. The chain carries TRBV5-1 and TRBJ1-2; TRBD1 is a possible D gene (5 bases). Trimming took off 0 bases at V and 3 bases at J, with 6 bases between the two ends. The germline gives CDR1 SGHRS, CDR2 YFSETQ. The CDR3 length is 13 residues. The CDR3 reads CASSLGGDYGYTF. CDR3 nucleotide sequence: TGCGCCAGCAGCTTGGGGGGCGACTATGGCTACACCTTC.

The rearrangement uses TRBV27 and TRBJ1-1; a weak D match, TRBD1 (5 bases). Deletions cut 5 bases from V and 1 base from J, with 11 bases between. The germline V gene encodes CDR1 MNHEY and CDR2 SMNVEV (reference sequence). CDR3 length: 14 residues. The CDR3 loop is CASSLYDRNTEAFF. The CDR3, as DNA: TGTGCCAGCAGTCTCTACGACAGGAACACTGAAGCTTTCTTT.

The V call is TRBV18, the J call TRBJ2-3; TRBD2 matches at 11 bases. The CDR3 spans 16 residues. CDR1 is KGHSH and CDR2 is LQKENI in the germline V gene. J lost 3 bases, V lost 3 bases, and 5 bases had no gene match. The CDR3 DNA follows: TGTGCCAGCTCACCCCGGACTAGCGGGTCAACAGATACGCAGTATTTT. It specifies CASSPRTSGSTDTQYF.

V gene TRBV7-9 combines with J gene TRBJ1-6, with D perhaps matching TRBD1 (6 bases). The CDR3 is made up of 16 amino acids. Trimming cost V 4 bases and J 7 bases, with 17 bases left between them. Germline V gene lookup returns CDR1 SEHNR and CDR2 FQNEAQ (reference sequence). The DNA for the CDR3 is TGTGCCAGCAGCTACGTGGGGGCGGACCGAAATTCACCCCTCCACTTT. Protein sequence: CASSYVGADRNSPLHF.

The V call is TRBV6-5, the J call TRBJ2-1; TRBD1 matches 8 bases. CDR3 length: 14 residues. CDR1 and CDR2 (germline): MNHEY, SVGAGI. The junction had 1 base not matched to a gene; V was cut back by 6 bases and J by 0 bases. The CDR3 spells CASRTGGSYNEQFF. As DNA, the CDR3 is TGTGCCAGCAGAACAGGGGGCTCCTACAATGAGCAGTTCTTC.

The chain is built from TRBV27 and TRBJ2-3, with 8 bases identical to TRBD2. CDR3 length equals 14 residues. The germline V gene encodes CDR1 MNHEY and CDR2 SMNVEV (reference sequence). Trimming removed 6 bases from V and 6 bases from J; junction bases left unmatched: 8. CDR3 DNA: TGTGCCAGCAGGCGCGGGGGGACGGGGGATACGCAGTATTTT. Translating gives CASRRGGTGDTQYF.

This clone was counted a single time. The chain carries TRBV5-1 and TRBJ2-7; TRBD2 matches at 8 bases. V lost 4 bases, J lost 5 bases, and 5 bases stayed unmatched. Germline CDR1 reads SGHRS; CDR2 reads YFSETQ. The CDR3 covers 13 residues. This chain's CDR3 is CASSTGGADEQYF. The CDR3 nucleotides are TGCGCCAGCAGCACCGGGGGGGCCGACGAGCAGTACTTC.

The CDR3 reads CASSSLPTDTQYF. Here the CDR3 DNA reads TGTGCCAGCAGCTCCCTCCCCACAGATACGCAGTATTTT. This chain uses TRBV7-2 with TRBJ2-3, with D unclear. Germline CDR1 SGHTA, CDR2 FQGNSA. This CDR3 has 13 amino acids. Trimming cost V 4 bases and J 2 bases, with 7 bases left between them. Together with reference TRBV7-2 and TRBJ2-3, the CDR3 gives the full variable domain: GAGVSQSPSNKVTEKGKDVELRCDPISGHTALYWYRQSLGQGLEFLIYFQGNSAPDKSGLPSDRFSAERTGGSVSTLTIQRTQQEDSAVYLCASSSLPTDTQYFGPGTRLTVL.

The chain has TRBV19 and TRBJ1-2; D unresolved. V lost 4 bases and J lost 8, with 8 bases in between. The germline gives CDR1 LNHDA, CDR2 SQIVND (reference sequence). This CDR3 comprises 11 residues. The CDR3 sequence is CASSTTWGYTF. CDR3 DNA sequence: TGTGCCAGTAGTACAACATGGGGCTACACCTTC.

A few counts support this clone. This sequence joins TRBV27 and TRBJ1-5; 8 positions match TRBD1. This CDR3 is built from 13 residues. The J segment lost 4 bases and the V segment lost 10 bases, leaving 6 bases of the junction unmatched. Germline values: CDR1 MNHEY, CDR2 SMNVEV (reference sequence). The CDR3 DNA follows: TGTGCCACCAGGACAGGGTATAATCAGCCCCAGCATTTT. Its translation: CATRTGYNQPQHF.

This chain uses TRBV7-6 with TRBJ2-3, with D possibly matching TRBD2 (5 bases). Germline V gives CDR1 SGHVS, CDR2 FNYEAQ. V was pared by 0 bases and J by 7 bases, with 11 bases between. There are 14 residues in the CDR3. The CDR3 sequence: CASSLAAGPNTQYF. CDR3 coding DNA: TGTGCCAGCAGCTTAGCGGCGGGTCCAAATACGCAGTATTTT.

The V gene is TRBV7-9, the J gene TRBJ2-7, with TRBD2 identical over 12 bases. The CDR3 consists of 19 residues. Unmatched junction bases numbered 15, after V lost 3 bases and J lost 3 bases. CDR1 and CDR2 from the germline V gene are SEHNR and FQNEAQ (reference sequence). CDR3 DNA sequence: TGTGCCAGCAGCTTGGTTACTAGCGGGGGGCAAGGTCCCTACTACGAGCAGTACGTC. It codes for CASSLVTSGGQGPYYEQYV.

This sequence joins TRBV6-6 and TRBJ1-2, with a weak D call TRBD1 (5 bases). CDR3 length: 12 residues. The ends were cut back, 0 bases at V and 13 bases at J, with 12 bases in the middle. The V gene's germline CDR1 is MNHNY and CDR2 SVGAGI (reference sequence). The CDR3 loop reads CASSYSQDPSTF. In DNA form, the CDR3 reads TGTGCCAGCAGTTACTCACAGGACCCCAGCACCTTC.

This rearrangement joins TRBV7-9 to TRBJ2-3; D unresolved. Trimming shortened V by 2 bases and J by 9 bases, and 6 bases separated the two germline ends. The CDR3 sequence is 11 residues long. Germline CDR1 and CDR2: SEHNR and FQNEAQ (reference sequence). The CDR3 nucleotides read TGTGCCAGCAGCTTATCCGGGACGCAGTATTTT. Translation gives CASSLSGTQYF.

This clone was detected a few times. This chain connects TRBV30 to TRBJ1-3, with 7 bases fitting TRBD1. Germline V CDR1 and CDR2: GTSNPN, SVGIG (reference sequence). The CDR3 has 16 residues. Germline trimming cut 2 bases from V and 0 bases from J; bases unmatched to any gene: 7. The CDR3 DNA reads TGTGCCTGGAGTCGAGCCGGGACAGTCTCTGGAAACACCATATATTTT. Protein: CAWSRAGTVSGNTIYF.

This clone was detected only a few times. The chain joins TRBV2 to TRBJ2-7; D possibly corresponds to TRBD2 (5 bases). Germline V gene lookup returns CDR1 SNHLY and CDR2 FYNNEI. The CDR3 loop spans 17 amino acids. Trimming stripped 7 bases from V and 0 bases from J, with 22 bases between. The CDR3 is CASMAGLRMSPSYEQYV. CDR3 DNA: TGTGCCAGCATGGCGGGTCTGAGAATGTCCCCCTCCTACGAGCAGTACGTC.

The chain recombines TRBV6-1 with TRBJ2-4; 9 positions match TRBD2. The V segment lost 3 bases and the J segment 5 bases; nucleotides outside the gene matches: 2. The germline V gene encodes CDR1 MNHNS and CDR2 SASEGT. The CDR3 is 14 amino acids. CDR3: CASSESGGQNIQYF. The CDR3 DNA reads TGTGCCAGCAGTGAGAGCGGGGGGCAAAACATTCAGTACTTC.